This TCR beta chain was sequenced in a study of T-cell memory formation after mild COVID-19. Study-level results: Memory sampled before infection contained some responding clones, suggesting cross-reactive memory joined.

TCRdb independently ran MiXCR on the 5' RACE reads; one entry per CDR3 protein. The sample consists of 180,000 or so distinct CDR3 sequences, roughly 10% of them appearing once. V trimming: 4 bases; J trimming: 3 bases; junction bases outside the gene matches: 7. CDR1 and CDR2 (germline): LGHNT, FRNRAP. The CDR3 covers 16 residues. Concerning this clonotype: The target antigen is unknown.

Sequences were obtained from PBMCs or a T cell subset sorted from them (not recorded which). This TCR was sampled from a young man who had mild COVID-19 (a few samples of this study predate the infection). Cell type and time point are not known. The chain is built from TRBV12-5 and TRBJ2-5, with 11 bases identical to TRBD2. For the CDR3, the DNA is TGTGCTAGTGGTTGCGGTAGCGGGGGGGGAGAAGAGACCCAGTACTTC. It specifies CASGCGSGGGEETQYF.